This T cell receptor beta chain stems from a study of blood T cell repertoires in COVID-19. Study-level background: The analysed material was cDNA or gDNA that came from T cells, B-cell-depleted T cells, or PBMCs.

Looked up from germline, CDR1 is SEHNR and CDR2 is FQNEAQ (reference sequence). J was trimmed by 5 bases and V by 5 bases; bases with no gene match: 13. The CDR3 has 16 residues. While infection was still active, Seattle patients were enrolled and then followed longitudinally. This clone appeared a few times. Authors' methods: Amplification of reference gene primers provided the estimated nucleated cell counts. Produced via immunoSEQ multiplex PCR; TCRdb's table is partial and in-frame only. V, J and clone size derive from that table, while D and trimming were established from the DNA sequence. The profile shows 150,000 to 200,000 clones, 85% to 90% of them singletons.

This TCR came from a woman aged 70-85 years with COVID-19, enrolled during active disease. The chain has TRBV7-9 and TRBJ1-2, with TRBD1 identical over 8 bases. The sequencing input was peripheral blood. The CDR3 region has the DNA TGTGCCAGCAGCCTGGGGAGGGGCAGGGGGCTGTATGGCTACACCTTC. Translating gives CASSLGRGRGLYGYTF. The complete variable domain, with remaining parts taken from reference TRBV7-9 and TRBJ1-2, reads DTGVSQNPRHKITKRGQNVTFRCDPISEHNRLYWYRQTLGQGPEFLTYFQNEAQLEKSRLLSDRFSAERPKGSFSTLEIQRTEQGDSAMYLCASSLGRGRGLYGYTFGSGTRLTVV.